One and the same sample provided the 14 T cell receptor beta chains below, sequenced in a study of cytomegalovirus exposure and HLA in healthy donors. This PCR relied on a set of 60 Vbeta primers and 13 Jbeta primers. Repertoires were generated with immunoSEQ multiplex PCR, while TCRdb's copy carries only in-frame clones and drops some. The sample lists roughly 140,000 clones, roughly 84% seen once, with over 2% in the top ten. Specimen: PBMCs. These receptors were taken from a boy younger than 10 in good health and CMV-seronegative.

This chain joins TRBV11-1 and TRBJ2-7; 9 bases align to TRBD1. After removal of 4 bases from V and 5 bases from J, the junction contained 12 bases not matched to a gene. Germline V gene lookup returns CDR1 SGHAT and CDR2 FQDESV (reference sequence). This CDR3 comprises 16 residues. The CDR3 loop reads CASSSRSGTGLHEQYF. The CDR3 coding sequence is TGTGCCAGCAGCTCGAGATCCGGGACAGGGTTACACGAGCAGTACTTC. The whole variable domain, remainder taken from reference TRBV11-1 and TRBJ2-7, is EAEVAQSPRYKITEKSQAVAFWCDPISGHATLYWYRQILGQGPELLVQFQDESVVDDSQLPKDRFSAERLKGVDSTLKIQPAELGDSAMYLCASSSRSGTGLHEQYFGPGTRLTVT.

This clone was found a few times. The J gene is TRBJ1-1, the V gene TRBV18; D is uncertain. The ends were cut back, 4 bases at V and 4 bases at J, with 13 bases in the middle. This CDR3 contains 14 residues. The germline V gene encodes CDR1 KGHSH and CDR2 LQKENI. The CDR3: CASSLGGSSTEAFF. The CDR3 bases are TGTGCCAGCTCACTCGGAGGCTCGAGCACTGAAGCTTTCTTT.

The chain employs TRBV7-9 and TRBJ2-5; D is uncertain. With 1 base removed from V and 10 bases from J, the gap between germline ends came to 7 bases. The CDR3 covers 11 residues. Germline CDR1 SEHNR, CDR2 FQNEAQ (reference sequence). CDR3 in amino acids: CASSLDRYQYF. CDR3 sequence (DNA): TGTGCCAGCAGCTTAGATCGGTACCAGTACTTC.

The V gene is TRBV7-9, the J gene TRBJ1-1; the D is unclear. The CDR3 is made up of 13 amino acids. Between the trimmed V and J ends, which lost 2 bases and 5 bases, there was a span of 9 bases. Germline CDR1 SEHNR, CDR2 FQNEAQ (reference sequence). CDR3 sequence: CASSLYGETEAFF. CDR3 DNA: TGTGCCAGCAGCTTATATGGGGAGACTGAAGCTTTCTTT.

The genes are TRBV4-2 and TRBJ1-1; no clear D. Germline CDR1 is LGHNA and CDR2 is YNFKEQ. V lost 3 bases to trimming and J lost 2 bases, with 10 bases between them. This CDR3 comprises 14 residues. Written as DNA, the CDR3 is TGTGCCAGCAGCCACCCCCCGGGAAACACTGAAGCTTTCTTT. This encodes CASSHPPGNTEAFF.

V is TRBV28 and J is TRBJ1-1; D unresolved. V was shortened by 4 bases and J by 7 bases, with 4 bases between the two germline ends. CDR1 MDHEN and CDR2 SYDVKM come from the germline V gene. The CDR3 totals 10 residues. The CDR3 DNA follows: TGTGCCAGCAGTTCGGGTGAAGCTTTCTTT. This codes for CASSSGEAFF.

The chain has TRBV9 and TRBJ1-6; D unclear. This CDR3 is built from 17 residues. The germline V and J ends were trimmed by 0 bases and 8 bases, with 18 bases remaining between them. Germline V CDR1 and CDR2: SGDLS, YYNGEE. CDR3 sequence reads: CASSVDPPGSPDSPLHF. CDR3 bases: TGTGCCAGCAGCGTAGACCCCCCGGGATCCCCTGATTCACCCCTCCACTTT.

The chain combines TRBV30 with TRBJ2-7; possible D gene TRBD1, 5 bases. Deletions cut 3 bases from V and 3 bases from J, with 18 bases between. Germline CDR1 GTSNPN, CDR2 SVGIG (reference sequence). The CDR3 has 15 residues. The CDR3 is CAWRRLGQGSYEQYF. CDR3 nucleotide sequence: TGTGCCTGGAGACGTCTTGGGCAGGGAAGCTACGAGCAGTACTTC.

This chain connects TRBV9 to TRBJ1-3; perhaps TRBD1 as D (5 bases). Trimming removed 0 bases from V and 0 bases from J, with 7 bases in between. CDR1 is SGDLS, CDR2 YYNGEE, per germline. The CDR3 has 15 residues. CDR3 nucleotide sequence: TGTGCCAGCAGCGTAGTGGGGGGCTCTGGAAACACCATATATTTT. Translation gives CASSVVGGSGNTIYF.

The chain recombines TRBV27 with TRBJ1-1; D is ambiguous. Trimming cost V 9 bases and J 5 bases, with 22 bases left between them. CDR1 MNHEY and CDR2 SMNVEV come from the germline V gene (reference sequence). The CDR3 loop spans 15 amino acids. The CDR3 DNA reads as TGTGCCAGTTACGCTCGACCAGACACTCAGACTGAAGCTTTCTTT. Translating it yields CASYARPDTQTEAFF.

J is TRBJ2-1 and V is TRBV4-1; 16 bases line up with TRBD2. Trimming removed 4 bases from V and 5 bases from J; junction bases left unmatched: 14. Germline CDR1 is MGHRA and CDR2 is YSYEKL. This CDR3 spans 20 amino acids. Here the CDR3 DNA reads TGCGCCAGCAGCCCACCATCGGGACTAGCGGGGGGGAAAATCAACAATGAGCAGTTCTTC. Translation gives CASSPPSGLAGGKINNEQFF.

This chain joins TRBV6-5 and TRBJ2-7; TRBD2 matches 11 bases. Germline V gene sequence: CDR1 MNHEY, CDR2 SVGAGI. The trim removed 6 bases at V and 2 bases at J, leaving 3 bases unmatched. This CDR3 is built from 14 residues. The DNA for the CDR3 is TGTGCCAGCAGGGGGACTAGCGGAGCCTACGAGCAGTACTTC. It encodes CASRGTSGAYEQYF.

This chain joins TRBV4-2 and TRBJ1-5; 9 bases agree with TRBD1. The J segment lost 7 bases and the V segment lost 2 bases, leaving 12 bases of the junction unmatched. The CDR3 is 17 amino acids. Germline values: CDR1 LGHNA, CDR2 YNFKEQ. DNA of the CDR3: TGTGCCAGCAGCCAAAAACCGGGACAGGGCTTAGGGCAGCCCCAGCATTTT. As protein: CASSQKPGQGLGQPQHF.

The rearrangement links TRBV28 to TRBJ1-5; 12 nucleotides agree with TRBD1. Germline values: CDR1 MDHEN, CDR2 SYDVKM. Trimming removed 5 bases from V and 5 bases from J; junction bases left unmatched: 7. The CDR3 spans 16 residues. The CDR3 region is CASSTPGQGAYQPQHF. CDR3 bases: TGTGCCAGCAGTACACCGGGACAGGGGGCTTATCAGCCCCAGCATTTT. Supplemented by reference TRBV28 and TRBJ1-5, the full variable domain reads DVKVTQSSRYLVKRTGEKVFLECVQDMDHENMFWYRQDPGLGLRLIYFSYDVKMKEKGDIPEGYSVSREKKERFSLILESASTNQTSMYLCASSTPGQGAYQPQHFGDGTRLSIL.